The 27 T cell receptor beta chains below all came from one sample that was sequenced in a study of T cells in Graves' hyperthyroidism and ophthalmopathy. Using RNA transcripts as the source, TCR beta CDR3 regions were amplified. A set of HTBI primers served as the primers for a first-round RT-PCR of the TCR CDR3. One entry per CDR3 protein, called by TCRdb with MiXCR from the multiplex PCR reads. The repertoire includes 250,000 to 350,000 distinct CDR3 sequences, about 18% of them detected once, and approximately 60% sits in the top ten. The sequenced sample was blood. The source is a woman in her fifties or sixties with Graves' ophthalmopathy.

This clonotype showed up many times. The chain combines TRBV5-1 with TRBJ2-3; tentative D call: TRBD2 (6 bases). With 1 base removed from V and 0 bases from J, the gap between germline ends came to 15 bases. Germline-derived CDR1 and CDR2 are SGHRS and YFSETQ. CDR3 size: 17 residues. CDR3 loop: CASSLLGGTSSTDTQYF. The CDR3 DNA sequence: TGCGCCAGCAGCTTGTTGGGCGGGACCTCTAGCACAGATACGCAGTATTTT.

This clonotype was seen repeatedly, ten times or more. The J gene is TRBJ1-3, the V gene TRBV12-5; no definite D call. The germline V gene has CDR1 LGHNT and CDR2 FRNRAP. The V gene lost 6 bases and the J gene lost 0 bases, with 12 bases spanning the gap. The CDR3 extends over 15 amino acids. The CDR3 bases are TGTGCTAGTGGGGAGGGCGACAACTCTGGAAACACCATATATTTT. Its protein product is CASGEGDNSGNTIYF.

This clonotype was observed at least ten times. The rearrangement links TRBV7-9 to TRBJ2-1; 11 bases align to TRBD2. CDR1 and CDR2 (germline): SEHNR, FQNEAQ (reference sequence). The CDR3 runs 19 residues. V gave up 2 bases and J gave up 0 bases; unmatched junction bases: 9. The DNA of the CDR3 is TGTGCCAGCAGCTTATGGGCTATAGCGGGAGGGCACTCCTACAATGAGCAGTTCTTC. It specifies CASSLWAIAGGHSYNEQFF.

This clonotype has ten or more counts. This rearrangement joins TRBV2 to TRBJ2-1; D not certain. In germline, CDR1 is SNHLY, CDR2 FYNNEI. The ends were cut back, 9 bases at V and 4 bases at J, with 7 bases in the middle. The CDR3 length is 11 residues. The CDR3 is CARRRYNEQFF. The CDR3 DNA follows: TGTGCCAGGAGACGGTACAATGAGCAGTTCTTC.

This clonotype was observed at least ten times. The chain joins TRBV7-2 to TRBJ2-7; 12 bases map to TRBD2. The V segment lost 3 bases and the J segment 1 base; nucleotides outside the gene matches: 10. The germline V gene encodes CDR1 SGHTA and CDR2 FQGNSA. The CDR3 runs 18 residues. Written as DNA, the CDR3 is TGTGCCAGCAGCTTGTCCCTTCGGGGGACTAGCGGGTCCTACGAGCAGTACTTC. Amino acid sequence: CASSLSLRGTSGSYEQYF.

Worth noting for this clonotype: A single base separates this from a much larger clone, so it may be a read error. This chain connects TRBV7-2 to TRBJ1-5, with TRBD1 identical over 8 bases. The germline CDR1 and CDR2 sequences are SGHTA and FQGNSA. The CDR3 is 16 residues long. The CDR3 is CASSSDRVRGNQSQHF. The CDR3 nucleotides are TGTGCCAGCAGCTCGGACAGGGTGAGGGGCAATCAGTCCCAGCATTTT.

The sample holds a few counts of this clonotype. This may come from a read error, since a much larger clone is one base off. This is likely a read error, given that the CDR3 carries no conserved phenylalanine or tryptophan at its end. This rearrangement joins TRBV6-2 or TRBV6-3 to TRBJ1-1, with D tentatively TRBD1 (5 bases). CDR1 and CDR2 from the germline V gene are MNHEY and SVGEGT. This CDR3 comprises 14 residues. V gave up 6 bases and J gave up 4 bases, with 15 bases separating them. The CDR3 region is CASRTASRTTEAFL. As DNA, the CDR3 is TGTGCCAGCAGGACAGCGAGCAGGACCACTGAAGCTTTCCTT.

This clonotype was observed at least ten times. This chain links TRBV4-1 with TRBJ1-2, with D tentatively TRBD1 (5 bases). The V end was cut by 1 base, the J end by 2 bases, with 11 bases between. From germline, CDR1 is MGHRA and CDR2 YSYEKL. The CDR3 loop spans 15 amino acids. CDR3 sequence (DNA): TGCGCCAGCAGCCAAGCCTATCCAGGGAACTATGGCTACACCTTC. Translating gives CASSQAYPGNYGYTF.

A few counts support this clonotype. The chain is built from TRBV15 and TRBJ2-2; D might be TRBD1 (5 bases). Trimming took 6 bases from V and 0 from J, leaving 8 bases between them. Germline V gene data show CDR1 as LNHNV and CDR2 as YYDKDF (reference sequence). This CDR3 is built from 14 residues. The DNA of the CDR3 is TGTGCCACCAGAGACAGAGCGAACACCGGGGAGCTGTTTTTT. This codes for CATRDRANTGELFF.

CDR3 coding DNA: TGTGCCAGCAGCGTAGCTGGGGTATCTGGCCAGCCCCAGCATTTT. This translates into CASSVAGVSGQPQHF. This chain joins TRBV9 and TRBJ1-5, with D uncertain. The ends were cut back, 0 bases at V and 7 bases at J, with 14 bases in the middle. The CDR3 covers 15 residues. The V gene's germline CDR1 is SGDLS and CDR2 YYNGEE.

This clonotype was seen repeatedly, ten times or more. The gene calls are TRBV28 and TRBJ1-4; 7 bases line up with TRBD1. CDR3 length: 17 amino acids. CDR1 MDHEN and CDR2 SYDVKM come from the germline V gene. V lost 5 bases to trimming and J lost 2 bases; unmatched junction nucleotides: 11. CDR3: CASSTRQGSFTNEKLFF. Written as DNA, the CDR3 is TGTGCCAGCAGTACCCGACAGGGATCCTTCACTAATGAAAAACTGTTTTTT.

The sample holds a few counts of this clonotype. The chain recombines TRBV10-3 with TRBJ1-1; D is perhaps TRBD1 (5 bases). Trimming shortened V by 5 bases and J by 6 bases, and 19 bases separated the two germline ends. In germline, CDR1 is ENHRY, CDR2 SYGVKD. The CDR3 is made up of 15 amino acids. The CDR3 DNA sequence: TGTGCCATCAGTTCCGGTACCAGGGATTTCGCTGAAGCTTTCTTT. Translating it yields CAISSGTRDFAEAFF.

This clonotype was seen a handful of times. J is TRBJ1-2 and V is TRBV11-2; D is uncertain. Trimming removed 5 bases from V and 9 bases from J, with 19 bases in between. The CDR3 covers 14 residues. Germline CDR1 reads SGHAT; CDR2 reads FQNNGV. CDR3 sequence reads: CASSPSLAGFRYTF. The CDR3 nucleotides read TGTGCCAGCAGCCCCAGCCTCGCGGGGTTTCGCTACACCTTC.

This clonotype has a count of ten or more. Its ends do not fully match the called genes, so a read error is possible. The V call is TRBV5-1, the J call TRBJ1-5; the D is unclear. This CDR3 region has 13 residues. The germline CDR1 and CDR2 sequences are SGHRS and YFSETQ. The CDR3 region has the DNA TGTGCCAGCAGCTTAGTTGTGGATCAGCCCCAGCATTTT. Encoded protein: CASSLVVDQPQHF. The variable domain in full, with the rest retrieved from reference TRBV5-1 and TRBJ1-5, is KAGVTQTPRYLIKTRGQQVTLSCSPISGHRSVSWYQQTPGQGLQFLFEYFSETQRNKGNFPGRFSGRQFSNSRSEMNVSTLELGDSALYLCASSLVVDQPQHFGDGTRLSIL.

The V gene is TRBV6-2 or TRBV6-3, the J gene TRBJ1-2; a possible D gene is TRBD1 (5 bases). The V end was cut by 2 bases, the J end by 6 bases, with 7 bases between. CDR3 length: 12 amino acids. Germline V gives CDR1 MNHEY, CDR2 SVGEGT. As DNA, the CDR3 is TGTGCCAGCAGTTACGGGACCCATGGCTACACCTTC. This sequence encodes CASSYGTHGYTF.

This clonotype has a count of ten or more. The V and J genes are TRBV2 and TRBJ1-2; D is unresolved. This CDR3 region has 12 residues. With 1 base removed from V and 5 bases from J, the gap between germline ends came to 5 bases. CDR1 SNHLY and CDR2 FYNNEI come from the germline V gene. The CDR3 loop is CASSEGNYGYTF. CDR3 sequence (DNA): TGTGCCAGCAGTGAAGGCAATTATGGCTACACCTTC.

This clonotype was counted many times. The rearrangement links TRBV5-1 to TRBJ1-6; 7 bases are a match to TRBD1. The CDR3 is made up of 15 amino acids. Germline assignment: CDR1 SGHRS and CDR2 YFSETQ. J was trimmed by 9 bases and V by 0 bases; bases with no gene match: 6. CDR3 DNA sequence: TGCGCCAGCAGCTTGGCGGGAAGGGGGCGTTCACCCCTCCACTTT. It codes for CASSLAGRGRSPLHF. Variable domain in full (rest from reference TRBV5-1 and TRBJ1-6): KAGVTQTPRYLIKTRGQQVTLSCSPISGHRSVSWYQQTPGQGLQFLFEYFSETQRNKGNFPGRFSGRQFSNSRSEMNVSTLELGDSALYLCASSLAGRGRSPLHFGNGTRLTVT.

The table lists this clonotype with many counts. The rearrangement links TRBV5-1 to TRBJ2-1; TRBD2 matches at 7 bases. Germline V gives CDR1 SGHRS, CDR2 YFSETQ. This CDR3 contains 14 residues. Trimming cost V 0 bases and J 10 bases; bases outside gene matches: 7. In nucleotides, the CDR3 is TGCGCCAGCAGCTTGGATCCAACTAGCGCCGAGCAGTTCTTC. Its translation is CASSLDPTSAEQFF. The full variable domain, in which reference TRBV5-1 and TRBJ2-1 provide the parts outside the CDR3, is KAGVTQTPRYLIKTRGQQVTLSCSPISGHRSVSWYQQTPGQGLQFLFEYFSETQRNKGNFPGRFSGRQFSNSRSEMNVSTLELGDSALYLCASSLDPTSAEQFFGPGTRLTVL.

This clonotype was recorded a few times. The chain joins TRBV12-3 or TRBV12-4 to TRBJ2-1; D is unresolved. This CDR3 is 12 amino acids long. V dropped 2 bases and J dropped 9 bases, with 8 bases sitting between them. The CDR3 region has the DNA TGTGCCAGCAGTTTAAGGAGCTCTGAGCAGTTCTTC. This translates into CASSLRSSEQFF.

The chain joins TRBV5-6 to TRBJ2-7; 8 bases map to TRBD1. The CDR3 totals 14 residues. In germline, CDR1 is SGHDT, CDR2 YYEEEE. The J segment lost 1 base and the V segment lost 3 bases, leaving 3 bases of the junction unmatched. The CDR3: CASSWDRPSYEQYF. CDR3 coding DNA: TGTGCCAGCAGCTGGGACAGGCCGTCCTACGAGCAGTACTTC.

This clonotype was observed at least ten times. This rearrangement joins TRBV28 to TRBJ1-6, with 8 nucleotides matching TRBD1. The trim removed 8 bases at V and 10 bases at J, leaving 34 bases unmatched. CDR1 MDHEN and CDR2 SYDVKM come from the germline V gene. CDR3 length equals 22 residues. The CDR3 is CASGKRGAGTGKFGGYRSPLHF. CDR3 DNA sequence: TGTGCCAGCGGAAAGAGAGGTGCCGGGACAGGAAAATTTGGGGGGTATAGGTCACCCCTCCACTTT.

This clonotype showed up many times. The J gene is TRBJ2-4, the V gene TRBV7-9; D ambiguous. The CDR3 sequence is 15 residues long. Germline loops: CDR1 SEHNR, CDR2 FQNEAQ (reference sequence). Trimming took off 1 base at V and 0 bases at J, with 7 bases between the two ends. CDR3 amino acids: CASSLDPGAKNIQYF. Here the CDR3 DNA reads TGTGCCAGCAGCTTAGATCCGGGAGCCAAAAACATTCAGTACTTC.

This clonotype has just a few counts. The chain joins TRBV6-1 to TRBJ1-6; 9 positions match TRBD1. CDR3 length: 14 residues. Germline CDR1 MNHNS, CDR2 SASEGT. Trimming took 5 bases from V and 6 from J; bases not matched to a gene: 2. CDR3 bases: TGTGCCAGCAGTCGGACAGGGGCTAATTCACCCCTCCACTTT. Its protein is CASSRTGANSPLHF.

The sample holds many counts of this clonotype. This sequence joins TRBV20-1 and TRBJ1-6, with 9 bases aligning to TRBD1. The CDR3 has 15 amino acids. Germline V lookup: CDR1 DFQATT, CDR2 SNEGSKA (reference sequence). V shed 0 bases, J shed 10 bases, and the junction held 7 bases outside the gene matches. The CDR3 loop reads CSARETQGAGSPLHF. The CDR3 DNA reads TGCAGTGCTAGAGAGACACAGGGGGCCGGCTCACCCCTCCACTTT.

The sample holds many counts of this clonotype. V gene TRBV28 combines with J gene TRBJ2-7; tentative D call: TRBD1 (5 bases). CDR3 length equals 14 residues. CDR1 is MDHEN, CDR2 SYDVKM, per germline. Trimming stripped 2 bases from V and 5 bases from J, with 13 bases between. For the CDR3, the DNA is TGTGCCAGCAGTTTAAATGTGGGGCAAGACGAGCAGTACTTC. It is translated as CASSLNVGQDEQYF.

The chain links TRBV19 to TRBJ2-2; D not certain. The V gene's germline CDR1 is LNHDA and CDR2 SQIVND (reference sequence). The germline V and J ends were trimmed by 3 bases and 0 bases, with 8 bases remaining between them. CDR3 length equals 15 residues. The CDR3 bases are TGTGCCAGTAGTATCGTTCACGCGAACACCGGGGAGCTGTTTTTT. Its protein is CASSIVHANTGELFF. Combining the CDR3 with reference TRBV19 and TRBJ2-2 gives the whole variable domain DGGITQSPKYLFRKEGQNVTLSCEQNLNHDAMYWYRQDPGQGLRLIYYSQIVNDFQKGDIAEGYSVSREKKESFPLTVTSAQKNPTAFYLCASSIVHANTGELFFGEGSRLTVL.

This clonotype was counted at least ten times. The chain employs TRBV7-3 and TRBJ2-1; D is perhaps TRBD1 or TRBD2 (5 bases each). This CDR3 spans 16 amino acids. The ends were cut back, 1 base at V and 10 bases at J, with 20 bases in the middle. Germline V gene data show CDR1 as SGHTA and CDR2 as FQGTGA. The CDR3 reads CASSLKVGPNEVEQFF. For the CDR3, the DNA is TGTGCCAGCAGCTTAAAGGTGGGACCTAACGAAGTCGAGCAGTTCTTC.